The 26 T cell receptor beta chains reported below all come from one sample, sequenced in a study of cytotoxic CD8 clonotypes in ibrutinib-treated CLL (dated by TCRdb to the early 2020s). Receptor amplification or capture employed the immunoSEQ multiplex PCR assay. TCRdb obtained this table from immuneACCESS and retained in-frame rearrangements with V and J assigned. These tables miss some clones; where compared with another copy, unresolved V genes account for less than half of the shortfall, and the remainder is unexplained. In this sample the table shows roughly 250,000 clones, under 80% of which occur a single time. Approximately 15% of the sample belongs to the ten largest clones. Taken with the paper, the label for time point translates to: approximately 2 years on ibrutinib. This material consisted of PBMCs, taken after 24 months of ibrutinib treatment. The receptors were gathered from a human donor with chronic lymphocytic leukemia.

The chain couples TRBV27 to TRBJ2-1; 8 nucleotides match TRBD1. CDR3 length: 14 amino acids. Losses at the gene ends were 5 bases for V and 8 bases for J; bases not matched to a gene: 8. Germline assignment: CDR1 MNHEY and CDR2 SMNVEV (reference sequence). The CDR3, as DNA: TGTGCCAGCAGTCAGGGGACAGGTAGGGATGAGCAGTTCTTC. Translated, it gives CASSQGTGRDEQFF.

The chain joins TRBV5-1 to TRBJ2-1; 10 positions match TRBD2. Germline V gene lookup returns CDR1 SGHRS and CDR2 YFSETQ. The CDR3 has 16 amino acids. Unmatched junction bases numbered 8, after V lost 3 bases and J lost 5 bases. CDR3 coding DNA: TGCGCCAGCAGCTCCCCCGGTCTAGCGGGGGACAATGAGCAGTTCTTC. This codes for CASSSPGLAGDNEQFF.

V and J are TRBV19 and TRBJ2-1; 9 bases align to TRBD1. Germline values: CDR1 LNHDA, CDR2 SQIVND (reference sequence). After removal of 7 bases from V and 8 bases from J, the junction contained 12 bases not matched to a gene. The CDR3 is 15 amino acids. CDR3 protein: CASTPIWRDRDEQFF. The CDR3 bases are TGTGCCAGTACCCCCATCTGGCGGGACAGGGATGAGCAGTTCTTC.

The V gene is TRBV28, the J gene TRBJ2-7; 7 positions match TRBD1. CDR1 is MDHEN and CDR2 is SYDVKM in the germline V gene. This CDR3 contains 13 residues. V was clipped by 2 bases and J by 3 bases; unmatched bases: 1. CDR3 sequence reads: CASSLTGVYEQYF. The CDR3 DNA reads TGTGCCAGCAGTTTAACAGGGGTCTACGAGCAGTACTTC.

This chain links TRBV5-1 with TRBJ2-7; TRBD2 matches 10 bases. The V segment lost 1 base and the J segment 2 bases; nucleotides outside the gene matches: 3. Germline values: CDR1 SGHRS, CDR2 YFSETQ. CDR3 length: 15 amino acids. The CDR3 nucleotides are TGCGCCAGCAGCTTGTCACTAGCGGGAACCTACGAGCAGTACTTC. Protein sequence: CASSLSLAGTYEQYF.

The rearrangement uses TRBV19 and TRBJ2-7; 10 positions match TRBD2. The CDR3 runs to 14 residues. Germline trimming cut 5 bases from V and 7 bases from J; bases unmatched to any gene: 8. The germline V gene encodes CDR1 LNHDA and CDR2 SQIVND (reference sequence). For the CDR3, the DNA is TGTGCCAGTAGTCCCCTCCAGCGGGGGGGGGAGCAGTACTTC. It encodes CASSPLQRGGEQYF.

The chain carries TRBV28 and TRBJ1-4, with D unresolved. The CDR3 length is 14 residues. Per germline, CDR1 MDHEN and CDR2 SYDVKM. V was shortened by 6 bases and J by 7 bases, with 15 bases between the two germline ends. CDR3 DNA: TGTGCCAGCAGGCCTGGACTGTGGAGTGAAAAACTGTTTTTT. Its protein is CASRPGLWSEKLFF.

The J gene is TRBJ2-1, the V gene TRBV27, with TRBD2 matching 13 bases. The V and J ends lost 7 bases and 7 bases, in that order; junction bases with no gene match: 10. Looked up from germline, CDR1 is MNHEY and CDR2 is SMNVEV (reference sequence). CDR3 length equals 16 residues. The CDR3 DNA reads TGTGCCAGCACCCCCATTGGACTAGCGGGAGTAAATGAGCAGTTCTTC. This codes for CASTPIGLAGVNEQFF.

This clone was observed once. The rearrangement joins TRBV27 to TRBJ1-5; a weak D match, TRBD1 (6 bases). CDR1 and CDR2 from the germline V gene are MNHEY and SMNVEV (reference sequence). The CDR3 totals 14 residues. Trimming left V 0 bases short and J 7 bases short, with 10 bases between. This CDR3 reads CASSLSVQGQPQHF. Here the CDR3 DNA reads TGTGCCAGCAGTTTATCGGTTCAGGGGCAGCCCCAGCATTTT.

Concerning this clone itself: Compared with germline, one end of the junction differs, possibly owing to a read error. V usage is TRBV5-1 and J usage is TRBJ2-7; TRBD1 matches at 7 bases. Germline V CDR1 and CDR2: SGHRS, YFSETQ. The CDR3 covers 15 residues. The CDR3 bases are TGCGCCAGCAGCTCGCTCACCTGGGACAGCAGATGGATAAGCTTC. This codes for CASSSLTWDSRWISF.

The chain combines TRBV7-8 with TRBJ2-3, with 9 bases identical to TRBD2. The CDR3 runs 14 residues. Trimming cost V 3 bases and J 6 bases; bases outside gene matches: 4. The germline gives CDR1 SGHVS, CDR2 FQNEAQ. CDR3 nucleotide sequence: TGTGCCAGCAGCTTTCGAGCGGGAGGCGATACGCAGTATTTT. It is translated as CASSFRAGGDTQYF. Filled out from reference TRBV7-8 and TRBJ2-3, the complete variable domain reads GAGVSQSPRYKVAKRGQDVALRCDPISGHVSLFWYQQALGQGPEFLTYFQNEAQLDKSGLPSDRFFAERPEGSVSTLKIQRTQQEDSAVYLCASSFRAGGDTQYFGPGTRLTVL.

The CDR3 coding sequence is TGTGCCAGCCTGAGGTTTCGCACCGGGGAGCTGTTTTTT. Protein: CASLRFRTGELFF. The rearrangement joins TRBV6-5 to TRBJ2-2, with unresolved D. The V end lost 8 bases, the J end lost 4 bases, and 11 bases lay between the germline ends. CDR3 length: 13 residues. CDR1 is MNHEY, CDR2 SVGAGI, per germline.

J is TRBJ2-3 and V is TRBV5-1; 10 bases are a match to TRBD2. V gave up 3 bases and J gave up 7 bases; unmatched junction bases: 8. CDR3 length: 15 amino acids. CDR1 and CDR2 (germline): SGHRS, YFSETQ. The CDR3 nucleotides read TGCGCCAGCAGCTGGGCCGAGCGGGAGGGGAATACGCAGTATTTT. Protein product: CASSWAEREGNTQYF.

V and J are TRBV7-9 and TRBJ2-1; 7 nucleotides line up with TRBD1. Losses at the gene ends were 5 bases for V and 3 bases for J; bases not matched to a gene: 7. This CDR3 comprises 15 residues. Germline CDR1 and CDR2: SEHNR and FQNEAQ (reference sequence). The CDR3 DNA reads as TGTGCCAGCAGCCCAGACAGGGCAATCTACAATGAGCAGTTCTTC. This translates into CASSPDRAIYNEQFF.

The chain is built from TRBV6-5 and TRBJ1-5; D remains ambiguous. Germline CDR1 reads MNHEY; CDR2 reads SVGAGI. This CDR3 is 15 amino acids long. The ends were cut back, 7 bases at V and 0 bases at J, with 13 bases in the middle. The CDR3 bases are TGTGCCAGCAACAAAGGGAGGGTTAGCAATCAGCCCCAGCATTTT. Translating it yields CASNKGRVSNQPQHF.

In the case of this clone: This CDR3 is also generated by other DNA sequences in the sample. V gene TRBV6-6 combines with J gene TRBJ2-1; tentatively, D is TRBD1 (5 bases). V dropped 2 bases and J dropped 10 bases, with 9 bases sitting between them. Germline V lookup: CDR1 MNHNY, CDR2 SVGAGI (reference sequence). The CDR3 consists of 12 residues. The CDR3 DNA reads as TGTGCCAGCAGTTACGGGGCCAACGAGCAGTTCTTC. This sequence encodes CASSYGANEQFF.

The chain recombines TRBV4-2 with TRBJ1-4; D possibly corresponds to TRBD1 (6 bases). The CDR3 runs to 14 residues. V lost 1 base, J lost 8 bases, and 11 bases lay in between. The germline V gene has CDR1 LGHNA and CDR2 YNFKEQ. CDR3 region: CASSQGTVNEKLFF. CDR3 nucleotide sequence: TGTGCCAGCAGCCAAGGGACAGTCAACGAAAAACTGTTTTTT.

The rearrangement uses TRBV27 and TRBJ2-3; D possibly uses TRBD1 or TRBD2 (5 bases each). Germline CDR1 reads MNHEY; CDR2 reads SMNVEV (reference sequence). The CDR3 covers 15 residues. The V end was cut by 4 bases, the J end by 5 bases, with 16 bases between. The CDR3 is CASSSRDPRGDTQYF. The CDR3 coding sequence is TGTGCCAGCAGTTCCCGGGACCCCAGAGGAGATACGCAGTATTTT.

This clone was counted between two and nine times. V and J are TRBV7-8 and TRBJ2-2; 7 nucleotides align to TRBD1. Germline CDR1 reads SGHVS; CDR2 reads FQNEAQ. The CDR3 runs 15 residues. With V trimmed by 0 bases and J by 5 bases, 3 bases remained unmatched. The CDR3 DNA reads TGTGCCAGCAGCTTAGCAGGGGGCCGGACCGGGGAGCTGTTTTTT. It encodes CASSLAGGRTGELFF.

The CDR3 loop is CAWSRGLGLATYEQYF. The CDR3 DNA sequence: TGTGCCTGGAGTAGGGGGTTGGGACTAGCGACCTACGAGCAGTACTTC. The chain recombines TRBV30 with TRBJ2-7; the match to TRBD2 covers 10 bases. Germline V gene sequence: CDR1 GTSNPN, CDR2 SVGIG (reference sequence). V was clipped by 2 bases and J by 2 bases; unmatched bases: 9. This CDR3 has 16 amino acids.

The genes are TRBV6-5 and TRBJ2-1; TRBD2 matches at 7 bases. The CDR3 loop spans 12 amino acids. Germline lookup yields CDR1 MNHEY and CDR2 SVGAGI. The trim removed 7 bases at V and 6 bases at J, leaving 3 bases unmatched. The CDR3 bases are TGTGCCAGCATGCGGGAGTCCAATGAGCAGTTCTTC. It is translated as CASMRESNEQFF.

This chain links TRBV28 with TRBJ2-3; TRBD1 agrees at 8 bases. The CDR3 is 13 residues long. J was trimmed by 4 bases and V by 5 bases; bases with no gene match: 2. Germline V gene lookup returns CDR1 MDHEN and CDR2 SYDVKM. CDR3 in DNA: TGTGCCAGCAGTCTACAGGGGGCAGATACGCAGTATTTT. Amino acid sequence: CASSLQGADTQYF.

This clone turned up a few times. V and J are TRBV25-1 and TRBJ2-1; D remains ambiguous. Germline V gives CDR1 MGHDK, CDR2 SYGVNS. CDR3 length equals 11 residues. V was cut by 5 bases and J by 5 bases, with 4 bases left in between. CDR3 nucleotide sequence: TGTGCCAGCAGTCGTAACAATGAGCAGTTCTTC. Translated: CASSRNNEQFF.

The chain carries TRBV28 and TRBJ1-2; maybe TRBD1 (5 bases). V was trimmed by 11 bases and J by 6 bases, leaving 10 bases between them. The CDR3 length is 10 residues. CDR1 is MDHEN and CDR2 is SYDVKM in the germline V gene. CDR3 loop: CAAGVDGYTF. The CDR3 nucleotides are TGTGCCGCGGGGGTGGATGGCTACACCTTC.

The chain is built from TRBV28 and TRBJ1-4; perhaps TRBD1 as D (6 bases). The germline gives CDR1 MDHEN, CDR2 SYDVKM. V dropped 6 bases and J dropped 4 bases, with 15 bases sitting between them. There are 15 residues in the CDR3. The CDR3 nucleotides are TGTGCCAGCAGGTCCGGGACATCGCATAATGAAAAACTGTTTTTT. Its protein is CASRSGTSHNEKLFF. Variable domain in full (rest from reference TRBV28 and TRBJ1-4): DVKVTQSSRYLVKRTGEKVFLECVQDMDHENMFWYRQDPGLGLRLIYFSYDVKMKEKGDIPEGYSVSREKKERFSLILESASTNQTSMYLCASRSGTSHNEKLFFGSGTQLSVL.

V is TRBV7-6 and J is TRBJ2-1; D remains ambiguous. Germline-derived CDR1 and CDR2 are SGHVS and FNYEAQ. V was shortened by 5 bases and J by 8 bases, with 10 bases between the two germline ends. The length of the CDR3 is 12 residues. CDR3 amino acids: CASSHVLDEQFF. DNA of the CDR3: TGTGCCAGCAGCCACGTTCTAGATGAGCAGTTCTTC.